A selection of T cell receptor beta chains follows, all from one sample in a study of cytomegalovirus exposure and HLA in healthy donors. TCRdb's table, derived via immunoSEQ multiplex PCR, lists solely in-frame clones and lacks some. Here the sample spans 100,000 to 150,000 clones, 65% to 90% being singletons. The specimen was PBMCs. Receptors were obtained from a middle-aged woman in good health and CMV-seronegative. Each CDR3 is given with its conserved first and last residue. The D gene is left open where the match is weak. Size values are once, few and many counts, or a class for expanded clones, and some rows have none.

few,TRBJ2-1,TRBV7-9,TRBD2,TGTGCCAGCAGCCGCGCTAGCGGGAGTAGTGAGCAGTTCTTC,CASSRASGSSEQFF
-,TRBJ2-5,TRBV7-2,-,TGTGCCAGCGGCCAAAGGGGGGAGACCCAGTACTTC,CASGQRGETQYF
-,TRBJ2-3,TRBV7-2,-,TGTGCCAGCAGCTTATCGGGGTATGTCTCCACAGATACGCAGTATTTT,CASSLSGYVSTDTQYF
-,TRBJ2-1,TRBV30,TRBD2,TGTGCCTCCTCAGGTCCCAGCGGGGGGCGGGGTGAGCAGTTCTTC,CASSGPSGGRGEQFF
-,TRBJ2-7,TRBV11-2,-,TGTGCCAGCAGCTCGGCAGGGACACCAGGGAACTACGAGCAGTACTTC,CASSSAGTPGNYEQYF
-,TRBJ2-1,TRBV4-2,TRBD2,TGTGCCAGCAGCCGAGAAGCCGGGACTACCGATTTCTACAATGAGCAGTTCTTC,CASSREAGTTDFYNEQFF
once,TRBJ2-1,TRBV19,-,TGTGCCAGTAGTATTGGGGCATACAATGAGCAGTTCTTC,CASSIGAYNEQFF
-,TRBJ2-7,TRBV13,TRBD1,TGTGCCAGCAGCTTTCGGACAGGGGGCGAAATGAGGGTGGGGCAGTACTTC,CASSFRTGGEMRVGQYF
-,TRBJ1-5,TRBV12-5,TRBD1,TGTGCTAGTGGTTTGATCTCCAGGGGGCTTAGCAATCAGCCCCAGCATTTT,CASGLISRGLSNQPQHF
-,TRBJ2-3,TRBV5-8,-,TGTGCCAGCAGCTTAATGGGCCAGTATACAGATACGCAGTATTTT,CASSLMGQYTDTQYF
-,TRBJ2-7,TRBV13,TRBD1,TGTGCCAGCAGCCCCGGGACAGGGTCCTACGAGCAGTACTTC,CASSPGTGSYEQYF
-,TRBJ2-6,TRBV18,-,TGTGCCAGCTCACCGTCAGTAAGAGGGGCCAACGTCCTGACTTTC,CASSPSVRGANVLTF
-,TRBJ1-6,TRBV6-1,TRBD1,TGTGCCAGCAGTGACCAGGGGGGTAATAATTCACCCCTCCACTTT,CASSDQGGNNSPLHF
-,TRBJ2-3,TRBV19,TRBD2,TGTGCCAGTAGTATCGCTTCGGGTAGCGGGAGCAATAGAGATACGCAGTATTTT,CASSIASGSGSNRDTQYF
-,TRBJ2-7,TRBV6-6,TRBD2,TGTGCCAGCAAGCCGGGACTAGGGGGTTACGAGCAGTACTTC,CASKPGLGGYEQYF
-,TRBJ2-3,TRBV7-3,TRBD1,TGTGCCAGCAGCTTAAGAGGGGGCCAAAGCACAGATACGCAGTATTTT,CASSLRGGQSTDTQYF
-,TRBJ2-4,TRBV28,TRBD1,TGTGCCAGCAGCTCCATTTGGGGGGGACAGGGGATAGCCAAAAACATTCAGTACTTC,CASSSIWGGQGIAKNIQYF
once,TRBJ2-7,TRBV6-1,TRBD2,TGTGCCAGCAGTACGGGACTATCCATATACGAGCAGTACTTC,CASSTGLSIYEQYF
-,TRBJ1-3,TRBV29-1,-,TGCAGCGTTGAAGTCGGGCAGGGTGGGAACACCATATATTTT,CSVEVGQGGNTIYF
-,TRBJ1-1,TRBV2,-,TGTGCCAGCAGCCTCGGCAGGGGTCCTGAAGCTTTCTTT,CASSLGRGPEAFF
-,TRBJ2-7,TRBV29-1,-,TGCAGCGTTGATTCGGGGCAGGGGCGTCCGTACGAGCAGTACTTC,CSVDSGQGRPYEQYF
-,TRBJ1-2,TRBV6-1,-,TGTGCCAGCAAAGAAGGGGGATTGGTGGGGGGCTACACCTTC,CASKEGGLVGGYTF
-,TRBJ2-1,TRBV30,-,TGTGCCCATCGCGGAAAAGGGGGGGCCAGGAATGAGCAGTTCTTC,CAHRGKGGARNEQFF
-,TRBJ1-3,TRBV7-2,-,TGTGCCAGCAGCTTAAGGCGGGGTACCGGAAACACCATATATTTT,CASSLRRGTGNTIYF
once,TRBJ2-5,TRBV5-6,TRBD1,TGTGCCAGCAGCTTGGCCAAGGGGGCAAAGACCCAGTACTTC,CASSLAKGAKTQYF
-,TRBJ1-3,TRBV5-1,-,TGCGCCAGCAGCCCCGACCCGACAGAATCTGGAAACACCATATATTTT,CASSPDPTESGNTIYF
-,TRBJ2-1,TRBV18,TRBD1,TGTGCCAGCTCGGGGGGACAGGCACTCTACAATGAGCAGTTCTTC,CASSGGQALYNEQFF
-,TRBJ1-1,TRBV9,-,TGTGCCAGCAGCCCTTCCCGGGGGAGGACTGAAGCTTTCTTT,CASSPSRGRTEAFF
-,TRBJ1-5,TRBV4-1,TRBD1,TGCGCCAGCAGCCAGGTTACAGGGGGCGATGATCAGCCCCAGCATTTT,CASSQVTGGDDQPQHF
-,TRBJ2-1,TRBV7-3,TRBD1,TGTGCCAGCAGCTCCTCGGACAGGACCTACAATGAGCAGTTCTTC,CASSSSDRTYNEQFF
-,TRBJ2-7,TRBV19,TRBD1,TGTGCCAGTAGTATACCTGGGACAGGAACCTACGAGCAGTACTTC,CASSIPGTGTYEQYF
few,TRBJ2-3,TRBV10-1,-,TGCGCCAGCAGTGGGGGGGCAGATACGCAGTATTTT,CASSGGADTQYF
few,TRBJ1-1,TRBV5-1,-,TGCGCCAGCAGCTTGGGACATTTAACGAACACTGAAGCTTTCTTT,CASSLGHLTNTEAFF
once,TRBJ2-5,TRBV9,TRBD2,TGTGCCAGCAGCGAGCGGGATAAATACCAAGAGACCCAGTACTTC,CASSERDKYQETQYF
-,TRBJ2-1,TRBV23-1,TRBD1,TGCGCCAGCAGTTCGCCTGGGATTCGACAGGGCTACAATGAGCAGTTCTTC,CASSSPGIRQGYNEQFF
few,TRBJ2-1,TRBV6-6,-,TGTGCCAGCAGCTCCCCCGACACCTACAATGAGCAGTTCTTC,CASSSPDTYNEQFF